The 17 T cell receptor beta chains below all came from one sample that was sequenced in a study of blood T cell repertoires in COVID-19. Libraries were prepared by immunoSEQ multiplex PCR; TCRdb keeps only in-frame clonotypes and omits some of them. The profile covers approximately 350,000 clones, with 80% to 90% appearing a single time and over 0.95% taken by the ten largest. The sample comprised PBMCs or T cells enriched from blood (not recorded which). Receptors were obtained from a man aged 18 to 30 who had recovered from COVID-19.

CDR3: CASSYSRRRNTEAFF. The CDR3 region has the DNA TGTGCCAGCAGTTACTCGAGGCGTCGGAACACTGAAGCTTTCTTT. J is TRBJ1-1 and V is TRBV6-6; no clear D gene. The CDR3 length is 15 residues. Germline values: CDR1 MNHNY, CDR2 SVGAGI (reference sequence). The V gene lost 0 bases and the J gene lost 1 base, with 9 bases spanning the gap.

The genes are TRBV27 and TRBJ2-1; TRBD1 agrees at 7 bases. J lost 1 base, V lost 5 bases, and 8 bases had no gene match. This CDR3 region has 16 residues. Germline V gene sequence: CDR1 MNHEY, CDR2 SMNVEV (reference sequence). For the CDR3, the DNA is TGTGCCAGCAGTACCCAGGGGGACGATTCCTACAATGAGCAGTTCTTC. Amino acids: CASSTQGDDSYNEQFF.

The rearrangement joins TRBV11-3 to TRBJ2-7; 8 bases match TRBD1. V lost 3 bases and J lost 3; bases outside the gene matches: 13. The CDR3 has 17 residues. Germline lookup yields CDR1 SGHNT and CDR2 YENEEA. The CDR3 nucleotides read TGTGCCAGCAGCTTGGGGACCGGGACAGGAGCTGTCTACGAGCAGTACTTC. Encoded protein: CASSLGTGTGAVYEQYF.

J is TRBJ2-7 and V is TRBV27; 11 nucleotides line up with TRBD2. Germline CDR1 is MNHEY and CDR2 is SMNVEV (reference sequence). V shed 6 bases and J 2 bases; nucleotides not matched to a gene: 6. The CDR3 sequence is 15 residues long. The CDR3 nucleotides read TGTGCCAGCAGCCCGGGACTAGCGGTACCCTACGAGCAGTACTTC. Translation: CASSPGLAVPYEQYF.

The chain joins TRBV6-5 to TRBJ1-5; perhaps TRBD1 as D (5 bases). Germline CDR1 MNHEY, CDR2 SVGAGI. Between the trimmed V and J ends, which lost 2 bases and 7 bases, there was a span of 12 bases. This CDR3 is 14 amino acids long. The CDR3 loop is CASSYGQGVQPQHF. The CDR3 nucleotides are TGTGCCAGCAGTTACGGTCAGGGCGTGCAGCCCCAGCATTTT.

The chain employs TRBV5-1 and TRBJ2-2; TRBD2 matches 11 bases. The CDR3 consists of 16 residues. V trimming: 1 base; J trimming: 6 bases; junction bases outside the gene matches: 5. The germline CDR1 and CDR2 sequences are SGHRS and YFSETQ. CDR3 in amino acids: CASSLQTSGRSGELFF. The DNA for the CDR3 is TGCGCCAGCAGCTTGCAAACTAGCGGGAGATCCGGGGAGCTGTTTTTT.

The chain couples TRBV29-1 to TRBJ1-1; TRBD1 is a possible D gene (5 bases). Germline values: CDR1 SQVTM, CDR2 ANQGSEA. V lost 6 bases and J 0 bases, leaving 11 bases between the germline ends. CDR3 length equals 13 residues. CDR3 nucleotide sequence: TGCAGCGTGGGGGGACCCCTGAACACTGAAGCTTTCTTT. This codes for CSVGGPLNTEAFF. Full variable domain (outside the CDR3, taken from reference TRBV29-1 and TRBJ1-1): SAVISQKPSRDICQRGTSLTIQCQVDSQVTMMFWYRQQPGQSLTLIATANQGSEATYESGFVIDKFPISRPNLTFSTLTVSNMSPEDSSIYLCSVGGPLNTEAFFGQGTRLTVV.

The CDR3 protein is CASSFQTGGLTEAFF. The DNA for the CDR3 is TGTGCCAGCAGCTTTCAGACAGGGGGCCTCACTGAAGCTTTCTTT. This chain uses TRBV7-6 with TRBJ1-1, with 10 nucleotides matching TRBD1. This CDR3 spans 15 amino acids. V lost 3 bases, J lost 4 bases, and 5 bases stayed unmatched. CDR1 is SGHVS, CDR2 FNYEAQ, per germline.

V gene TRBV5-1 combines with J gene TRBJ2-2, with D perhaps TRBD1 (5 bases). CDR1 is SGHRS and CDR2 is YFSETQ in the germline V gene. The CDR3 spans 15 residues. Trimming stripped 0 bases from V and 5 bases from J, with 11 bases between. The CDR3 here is CASSLEFRVTGELFF. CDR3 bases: TGCGCCAGCAGCTTGGAATTCAGGGTTACCGGGGAGCTGTTTTTT.

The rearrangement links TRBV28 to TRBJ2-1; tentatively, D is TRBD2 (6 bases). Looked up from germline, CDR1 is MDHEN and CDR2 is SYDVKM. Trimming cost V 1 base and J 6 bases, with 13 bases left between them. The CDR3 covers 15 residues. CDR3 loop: CASSLSTGGGNEQFF. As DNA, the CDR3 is TGTGCCAGCAGTTTATCAACCGGGGGTGGCAATGAGCAGTTCTTC.

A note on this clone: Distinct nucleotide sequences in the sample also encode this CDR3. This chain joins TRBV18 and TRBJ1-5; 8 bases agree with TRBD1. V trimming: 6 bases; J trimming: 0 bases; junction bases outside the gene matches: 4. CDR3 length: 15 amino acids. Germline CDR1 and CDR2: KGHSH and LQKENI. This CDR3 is CASSPQGASNQPQHF. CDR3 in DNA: TGTGCCAGCTCGCCTCAGGGGGCTAGCAATCAGCCCCAGCATTTT.

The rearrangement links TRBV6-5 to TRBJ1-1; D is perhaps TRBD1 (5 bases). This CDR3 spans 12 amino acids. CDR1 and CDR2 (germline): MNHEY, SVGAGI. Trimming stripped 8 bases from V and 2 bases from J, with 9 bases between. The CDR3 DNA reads TGTGCCAGCGGACACTCAAACACTGAAGCTTTCTTT. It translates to CASGHSNTEAFF.

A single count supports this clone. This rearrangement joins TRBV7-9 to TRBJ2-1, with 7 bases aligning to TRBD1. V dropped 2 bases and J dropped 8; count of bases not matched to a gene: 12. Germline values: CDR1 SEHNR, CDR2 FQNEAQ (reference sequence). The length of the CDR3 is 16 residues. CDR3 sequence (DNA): TGTGCCAGCAGCTTATCACTCGGACAGGTGGTCGATGAGCAGTTCTTC. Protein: CASSLSLGQVVDEQFF.

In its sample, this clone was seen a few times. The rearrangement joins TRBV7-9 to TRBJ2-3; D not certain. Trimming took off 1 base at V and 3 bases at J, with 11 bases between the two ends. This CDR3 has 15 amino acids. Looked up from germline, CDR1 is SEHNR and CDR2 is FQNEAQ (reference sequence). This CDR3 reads CASSLGQSFTDTQYF. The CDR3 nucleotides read TGTGCCAGCAGCTTAGGACAATCTTTTACAGATACGCAGTATTTT.

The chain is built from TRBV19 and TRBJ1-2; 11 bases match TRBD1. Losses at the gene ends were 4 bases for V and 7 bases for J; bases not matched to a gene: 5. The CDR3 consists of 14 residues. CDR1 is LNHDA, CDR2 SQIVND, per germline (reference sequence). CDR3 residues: CASSTGQGASGYTF. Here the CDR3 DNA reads TGTGCCAGTAGTACCGGACAGGGGGCAAGTGGCTACACCTTC.

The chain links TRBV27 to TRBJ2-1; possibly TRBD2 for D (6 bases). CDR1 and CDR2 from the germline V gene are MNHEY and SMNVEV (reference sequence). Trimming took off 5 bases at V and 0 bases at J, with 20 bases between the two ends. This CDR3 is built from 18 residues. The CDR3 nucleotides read TGTGCCAGCAGTCCCCTCTGGGCAAGCGGGTCCTCCTACAATGAGCAGTTCTTC. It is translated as CASSPLWASGSSYNEQFF.

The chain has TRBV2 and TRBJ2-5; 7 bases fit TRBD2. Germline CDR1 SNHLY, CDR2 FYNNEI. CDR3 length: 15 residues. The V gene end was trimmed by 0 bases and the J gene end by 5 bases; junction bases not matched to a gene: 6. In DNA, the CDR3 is TGTGCCAGCAGTGAAGCGCGGGGGTCGGGGGAGACCCAGTACTTC. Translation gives CASSEARGSGETQYF.